Each of the 19 T cell receptor beta chains below was sequenced from the same sample in a study of blood T cell repertoires in COVID-19. Using immunoSEQ multiplex PCR, the repertoire was profiled, and TCRdb retains in-frame clones only, with some absent. The sample holds tens of thousands of clones; more than 75% are singletons and the top ten take 9.5% to 15%. The sample comprised peripheral blood. These receptors were taken from a human donor in a cohort sampled during active COVID-19.

The chain joins TRBV21-1 to TRBJ1-1; TRBD1 was called by the table and not checked on the DNA. TRBV21-1 is noted as a pseudogene. This CDR3 is 19 amino acids long. Written as DNA, the CDR3 is TGTGCCAGCAGCAAAGGGGGGACCGGGACAGGGACTGAGAACACTGAAGCTTTCTTT. Translated, it gives CASSKGGTGTGTENTEAFF.

The chain couples TRBV19 to TRBJ1-5, with 7 positions matching TRBD1. The CDR3 is 16 amino acids. The V segment lost 5 bases and the J segment 1 base; nucleotides outside the gene matches: 8. Looked up from germline, CDR1 is LNHDA and CDR2 is SQIVND (reference sequence). The CDR3 region has the DNA TGTGCCAGTAGTCTCCGACAGGGAACGAGCAATCAGCCCCAGCATTTT. Its translation: CASSLRQGTSNQPQHF.

This chain connects TRBV5-4 to TRBJ2-5; possibly TRBD2 for D (6 bases). The germline CDR1 and CDR2 sequences are SGHNT and YYREEE (reference sequence). This CDR3 region has 14 residues. V lost 0 bases, J lost 4 bases, and 10 bases lay in between. CDR3 nucleotides: TGTGCCAGCAGCTTGGTAGTGGGGGGAGAGACCCAGTACTTC. The encoded protein is CASSLVVGGETQYF.

The genes are TRBV29-1 and TRBJ2-5; possible D gene TRBD1, 6 bases. From germline, CDR1 is SQVTM and CDR2 ANQGSEA. This CDR3 is 13 amino acids long. Between the trimmed V and J ends, which lost 7 bases and 2 bases, there was a span of 14 bases. CDR3 amino acids: CSAPMGAQETQYF. Written as DNA, the CDR3 is TGCAGCGCCCCGATGGGGGCGCAAGAGACCCAGTACTTC.

V and J are TRBV2 and TRBJ2-7; no firm D call. The CDR3 has 13 amino acids. Germline V gene sequence: CDR1 SNHLY, CDR2 FYNNEI. V was pared by 0 bases and J by 9 bases, with 12 bases between. CDR3 sequence (DNA): TGTGCCAGCAGTGAAGCTTGGTCCCTGCGGCAGTACGTC. It codes for CASSEAWSLRQYV.

This sequence joins TRBV7-2 and TRBJ2-5, with D perhaps TRBD2 (6 bases). CDR1 is SGHTA, CDR2 FQGNSA, per germline. Trimming left V 5 bases short and J 4 bases short, with 14 bases between. The CDR3 has 14 amino acids. In nucleotides, the CDR3 is TGTGCCAGCAGCGCCTCCGGGGGAAGAGAGACCCAGTACTTC. Translated: CASSASGGRETQYF.

The genes are TRBV29-1 and TRBJ1-3; D call uncertain. This CDR3 spans 13 amino acids. Deletions cut 7 bases from V and 3 bases from J, with 13 bases between. The germline gives CDR1 SQVTM, CDR2 ANQGSEA. CDR3 DNA: TGCAGCGCCAGGTGGGCAGGTGGAAACACCATATATTTT. As protein: CSARWAGGNTIYF.

The chain joins TRBV27 to TRBJ2-2; 14 bases are shared with TRBD2. This CDR3 comprises 20 residues. CDR1 and CDR2 from the germline V gene are MNHEY and SMNVEV (reference sequence). Trimming removed 1 base from V and 6 bases from J; junction bases left unmatched: 13. The CDR3 DNA is TGTGCCAGCAGTTTATTTCAAATCGGACTAGCGGGAGGTTTAGCCGGGGAGCTGTTTTTT. Translation gives CASSLFQIGLAGGLAGELFF.

The J gene is TRBJ2-7, the V gene TRBV19; no clear D gene. The CDR3 is 13 residues long. Germline values: CDR1 LNHDA, CDR2 SQIVND (reference sequence). Trimming shortened V by 5 bases and J by 0 bases, and 8 bases separated the two germline ends. The CDR3: CASSLSHSYEQYV. The CDR3 DNA reads as TGTGCCAGTAGTCTCTCACACTCCTACGAGCAGTACGTC.

This chain links TRBV18 with TRBJ1-2; D call uncertain. Trimming pared 3 bases from V and 4 bases from J, leaving 12 bases between. The CDR3 has 14 amino acids. Germline CDR1 and CDR2: KGHSH and LQKENI. CDR3: CASSPPEFSYGYTF. In nucleotides, the CDR3 is TGTGCCAGCTCACCGCCCGAATTTAGCTATGGCTACACCTTC.

The chain employs TRBV18 and TRBJ2-5; no firm D call. The germline V and J ends were trimmed by 6 bases and 5 bases, with 10 bases remaining between them. The CDR3 runs 12 residues. Germline CDR1 KGHSH, CDR2 LQKENI. CDR3 bases: TGTGCCAGCTCGTCGAACAGCGAGACCCAGTACTTC. Encoded protein: CASSSNSETQYF.

The CDR3 bases are TGTGCCAGCAGTTCAATGGCAGGGACATACATGAACACTGAAGCTTTCTTT. This translates into CASSSMAGTYMNTEAFF. This chain connects TRBV7-2 to TRBJ1-1; the D gene is possibly TRBD1 (6 bases). The CDR3 has 17 residues. In germline, CDR1 is SGHTA, CDR2 FQGNSA. The germline V and J ends were trimmed by 6 bases and 0 bases, with 20 bases remaining between them.

The V gene is TRBV11-3, the J gene TRBJ2-1; D ambiguous. From germline, CDR1 is SGHNT and CDR2 YENEEA. CDR3 size: 13 residues. The germline V and J ends were trimmed by 2 bases and 9 bases, with 11 bases remaining between them. CDR3 DNA: TGTGCCAGCAGCTTATCGAGAGTATCTGAGCAGTTCTTC. Translation gives CASSLSRVSEQFF. The variable domain in full, with the rest retrieved from reference TRBV11-3 and TRBJ2-1, is EAGVVQSPRYKIIEKKQPVAFWCNPISGHNTLYWYLQNLGQGPELLIRYENEEAVDDSQLPKDRFSAERLKGVDSTLKIQPAELGDSAVYLCASSLSRVSEQFFGPGTRLTVL.

V gene TRBV4-3 combines with J gene TRBJ1-1, with D hard to call. With 4 bases removed from V and 5 bases from J, the gap between germline ends came to 11 bases. This CDR3 is 13 amino acids long. Germline assignment: CDR1 LGHNA and CDR2 YSLEER. This chain's CDR3 is CASSRGLWTEAFF. CDR3 sequence (DNA): TGCGCCAGCAGCCGCGGACTTTGGACTGAAGCTTTCTTT.

V usage is TRBV19 and J usage is TRBJ1-6, with 8 bases lining up with TRBD1. Germline lookup yields CDR1 LNHDA and CDR2 SQIVND (reference sequence). The CDR3 totals 14 residues. The trim removed 2 bases at V and 10 bases at J, leaving 4 bases unmatched. CDR3 bases: TGTGCCAGTAGTATACAGGGGGCGAACTCACCCCTCCACTTT. It specifies CASSIQGANSPLHF.

The V call is TRBV7-9, the J call TRBJ2-1, with D possibly being TRBD2 (5 bases). Trimming took off 4 bases at V and 0 bases at J, with 10 bases between the two ends. This CDR3 contains 15 residues. Germline V lookup: CDR1 SEHNR, CDR2 FQNEAQ (reference sequence). CDR3 residues: CASSYSASSYNEQFF. DNA of the CDR3: TGTGCCAGCAGCTATAGCGCGAGCTCCTACAATGAGCAGTTCTTC.

The V gene is TRBV12-5, the J gene TRBJ2-7; 8 positions agree with TRBD1. In germline, CDR1 is LGHNT, CDR2 FRNRAP. The CDR3 contains 14 residues. J gave up 4 bases and V 6 bases, and 8 bases lay outside the gene matches. In nucleotides, the CDR3 is TGTGCTAGTGGGGGACAGGACAATAATTACGAGCAGTACGTC. Its protein is CASGGQDNNYEQYV.

This chain joins TRBV12-3 or TRBV12-4 and TRBJ1-1; 7 bases map to TRBD1. The CDR3 covers 13 residues. V was clipped by 5 bases and J by 7 bases; unmatched bases: 7. CDR3 sequence: CASSLYRDSEAFF. The DNA for the CDR3 is TGTGCCAGCAGTCTATACCGGGACAGTGAAGCTTTCTTT.

The rearrangement joins TRBV6-6 to TRBJ2-1; possibly TRBD2 for D (7 bases). The CDR3 runs to 12 residues. Germline V gene lookup returns CDR1 MNHNY and CDR2 SVGAGI (reference sequence). V lost 6 bases and J lost 12, with 15 bases in between. In nucleotides, the CDR3 is TGTGCCAGCAGCCTAGGGGGGGATGGGCAGTTCTTC. This gives the protein CASSLGGDGQFF.